Listed here are 20 T cell receptor beta chains from one sample, sequenced in a study of T-cell memory formation after mild COVID-19. A single record per CDR3 protein comes from TCRdb applying MiXCR to the 5' RACE reads. The data hold fewer than 400,000 distinct CDR3 sequences, with 16% observed a single time. Specimen: PBMCs or a T cell subset sorted from them (not recorded which). The receptor set was obtained from a man aged 18 to 30 who had mild COVID-19 (a few samples of this study predate the infection). Cell type and time point are not known.

V usage is TRBV20-1 and J usage is TRBJ1-1; D is perhaps TRBD1 (5 bases). This CDR3 contains 13 residues. Germline CDR1 is DFQATT and CDR2 is SNEGSKA (reference sequence). The ends were cut back, 3 bases at V and 1 base at J, with 9 bases in the middle. The DNA for the CDR3 is TGCAGTGCTAGCCCTAGGGGGAACACTGAAGCTTTCTTT. As protein: CSASPRGNTEAFF.

The chain is built from TRBV5-1 and TRBJ2-4, with TRBD2 identical over 8 bases. The CDR3 extends over 16 amino acids. J lost 6 bases, V lost 5 bases, and 13 bases had no gene match. Germline CDR1 SGHRS, CDR2 YFSETQ. The CDR3 reads CASSPGGENRRNIQYF. The DNA for the CDR3 is TGCGCCAGCAGTCCGGGAGGGGAGAATCGGAGAAACATTCAGTACTTC.

This clonotype was observed a handful of times. The chain couples TRBV7-3 to TRBJ1-1; D gene uncertain. The germline V gene encodes CDR1 SGHTA and CDR2 FQGTGA. V was trimmed by 2 bases and J by 2 bases, leaving 12 bases between them. This CDR3 is built from 15 residues. CDR3 nucleotide sequence: TGTGCCAGCAGCTTATCCGGGATATTAAACACTGAAGCTTTCTTT. Translation: CASSLSGILNTEAFF.

The table lists this clonotype with many counts. This chain joins TRBV7-9 and TRBJ2-2; 10 bases match TRBD2. This CDR3 is 16 amino acids long. Germline values: CDR1 SEHNR, CDR2 FQNEAQ (reference sequence). The junction had 0 bases not matched to a gene; V was cut back by 2 bases and J by 0 bases. The CDR3 reads CASSLSGGANTGELFF. Written as DNA, the CDR3 is TGTGCCAGCAGCTTAAGCGGGGGGGCGAACACCGGGGAGCTGTTTTTT.

This clonotype has just a few counts. J is TRBJ1-4 and V is TRBV29-1; a possible D gene is TRBD1 (5 bases). Deletions cut 7 bases from V and 3 bases from J, with 9 bases between. The CDR3 is made up of 12 amino acids. Germline V gene data show CDR1 as SQVTM and CDR2 as ANQGSEA. This CDR3 is CSGGAANEKLFF. In DNA, the CDR3 is TGCAGCGGGGGCGCCGCTAATGAAAAACTGTTTTTT.

Here the CDR3 reads CASSPGDSGQSETQYF. Written as DNA, the CDR3 is TGTGCCAGCAGCCCGGGAGATAGCGGCCAGTCAGAGACCCAGTACTTC. This chain links TRBV7-9 with TRBJ2-5, with a weak D call TRBD2 (6 bases). Germline V gene data show CDR1 as SEHNR and CDR2 as FQNEAQ (reference sequence). The CDR3 totals 16 residues. Trimming left V 5 bases short and J 4 bases short, with 20 bases between. Filled out from reference TRBV7-9 and TRBJ2-5, the complete variable domain reads DTGVSQNPRHKITKRGQNVTFRCDPISEHNRLYWYRQTLGQGPEFLTYFQNEAQLEKSRLLSDRFSAERPKGSFSTLEIQRTEQGDSAMYLCASSPGDSGQSETQYFGPGTRLLVL.

This clonotype appeared a few times. The V and J genes are TRBV19 and TRBJ2-3; D possibly corresponds to TRBD2 (6 bases). The germline V gene encodes CDR1 LNHDA and CDR2 SQIVND (reference sequence). V lost 7 bases to trimming and J lost 2 bases, with 19 bases between them. The CDR3 contains 16 residues. CDR3 region: CASTPRAGFNTDTQYF. CDR3 sequence (DNA): TGTGCCAGTACCCCGCGAGCGGGCTTTAACACAGATACGCAGTATTTT.

This clonotype was counted ten times or more. The chain uses TRBV20-1 and TRBJ2-2; 8 nucleotides align to TRBD2. The V gene's germline CDR1 is DFQATT and CDR2 SNEGSKA (reference sequence). V lost 2 bases and J lost 9; bases outside the gene matches: 8. CDR3 size: 14 residues. The CDR3 DNA reads as TGCAGTGCTAGACCCTCATTTAGCGGGAGGGAGCTGTTTTTT. Amino acid sequence: CSARPSFSGRELFF.

The chain carries TRBV29-1 and TRBJ2-5; the D call may be TRBD1 or TRBD2 (6 bases each). Trimming shortened V by 4 bases and J by 5 bases, and 17 bases separated the two germline ends. The CDR3 length is 14 residues. Germline-derived CDR1 and CDR2 are SQVTM and ANQGSEA. This chain's CDR3 is CSVANGGGTETQYF. For the CDR3, the DNA is TGCAGCGTTGCTAACGGAGGGGGAACGGAGACCCAGTACTTC.

This clonotype turned up a few times. V gene TRBV7-9 combines with J gene TRBJ1-1; perhaps TRBD1 as D (5 bases). Germline assignment: CDR1 SEHNR and CDR2 FQNEAQ (reference sequence). Between the trimmed V and J ends, which lost 5 bases and 7 bases, there was a span of 14 bases. The CDR3 totals 13 residues. CDR3 sequence (DNA): TGTGCCAGCAGCGGGGGGGTTACGGATGAAGCTTTCTTT. Its protein product is CASSGGVTDEAFF.

The V call is TRBV11-2, the J call TRBJ2-1; D may be TRBD1 or TRBD2 (5 bases each). The germline gives CDR1 SGHAT, CDR2 FQNNGV. The CDR3 has 13 amino acids. The V gene lost 3 bases and the J gene lost 7 bases, with 10 bases spanning the gap. The CDR3, as DNA: TGTGCCAGCAGCTTCGGGACGACGAATGAGCAGTTCTTC. Translating gives CASSFGTTNEQFF.

This clonotype was observed a handful of times. V gene TRBV5-1 combines with J gene TRBJ2-3; 9 bases align to TRBD2. Per germline, CDR1 SGHRS and CDR2 YFSETQ. V lost 7 bases to trimming and J lost 2 bases; unmatched junction nucleotides: 5. This CDR3 is built from 14 residues. CDR3 DNA sequence: TGCGCCAGCGGGGCGGGGGGGCCCACAGATACGCAGTATTTT. Translated, it gives CASGAGGPTDTQYF.

The sample holds a few counts of this clonotype. This chain joins TRBV29-1 and TRBJ2-2, with a weak D call TRBD1 (5 bases). CDR1 is SQVTM and CDR2 is ANQGSEA in the germline V gene. This CDR3 region has 14 residues. V lost 3 bases and J 0 bases, leaving 8 bases between the germline ends. CDR3 protein: CSVEARANTGELFF. CDR3 DNA: TGCAGCGTTGAGGCCAGGGCGAACACCGGGGAGCTGTTTTTT.

At least ten counts were recorded for this clonotype. J is TRBJ2-2 and V is TRBV4-3, with TRBD2 identical over 13 bases. The trim removed 4 bases at V and 0 bases at J, leaving 17 bases unmatched. Germline-derived CDR1 and CDR2 are LGHNA and YSLEER. This CDR3 has 22 residues. CDR3 coding DNA: TGCGCCAGCAGCCCGCTCCACTATTTACTAGCGGGGGGGAAACCGAACACCGGGGAGCTGTTTTTT. This encodes CASSPLHYLLAGGKPNTGELFF.

This CDR3 reads CASSPEGYQPQHF. CDR3 bases: TGTGCCAGCTCACCAGAGGGATATCAGCCCCAGCATTTT. This chain uses TRBV18 with TRBJ1-5; D remains ambiguous. The CDR3 is 13 amino acids. The V gene lost 2 bases and the J gene lost 5 bases, with 7 bases spanning the gap. Germline V CDR1 and CDR2: KGHSH, LQKENI. Full variable domain (rest looked up from reference TRBV18 and TRBJ1-5): NAGVMQNPRHLVRRRGQEARLRCSPMKGHSHVYWYRQLPEEGLKFMVYLQKENIIDESGMPKERFSAEFPKEGPSILRIQQVVRGDSAAYFCASSPEGYQPQHFGDGTRLSIL.

This clonotype was found a few times. J is TRBJ2-5 and V is TRBV12-3 or TRBV12-4, with TRBD2 identical over 7 bases. CDR3 length: 13 residues. After removal of 5 bases from V and 5 bases from J, the junction contained 5 bases not matched to a gene. The CDR3 loop is CASSDWGGETQYF. CDR3 coding DNA: TGTGCCAGCAGTGATTGGGGGGGGGAGACCCAGTACTTC.

The chain combines TRBV7-9 with TRBJ2-5; perhaps TRBD2 as D (7 bases). The CDR3 has 15 residues. Trimming took 3 bases from V and 2 from J, leaving 13 bases between them. Looked up from germline, CDR1 is SEHNR and CDR2 is FQNEAQ (reference sequence). This CDR3 is CASSFGGAQQETQYF. DNA of the CDR3: TGTGCCAGCAGCTTTGGGGGGGCGCAACAAGAGACCCAGTACTTC.

The table lists this clonotype with a few counts. The gene calls are TRBV11-2 and TRBJ1-4, with 7 bases matching TRBD1. J gave up 5 bases and V 3 bases, and 9 bases lay outside the gene matches. The CDR3 has 16 amino acids. The germline gives CDR1 SGHAT, CDR2 FQNNGV. The CDR3 is CASSLKLDRQNEKLFF. In DNA, the CDR3 is TGTGCCAGCAGCTTGAAATTGGACAGGCAGAATGAAAAACTGTTTTTT.

This clonotype was recorded a few times. The V call is TRBV2, the J call TRBJ1-1, with D unclear. CDR3 length equals 13 residues. Between the trimmed V and J ends, which lost 7 bases and 0 bases, there was a span of 9 bases. CDR1 SNHLY and CDR2 FYNNEI come from the germline V gene. This CDR3 is CASTMVLNTEAFF. Here the CDR3 DNA reads TGTGCCAGCACTATGGTCCTGAACACTGAAGCTTTCTTT.

In its sample, this clonotype was seen a few times. The chain uses TRBV20-1 and TRBJ2-3, with 8 bases aligning to TRBD2. With 4 bases clipped from V and 4 bases from J, the junction kept 4 bases outside the gene matches. Germline CDR1 reads DFQATT; CDR2 reads SNEGSKA (reference sequence). There are 13 residues in the CDR3. The CDR3 is CSATGGGPDTQYF. In nucleotides, the CDR3 is TGCAGTGCTACGGGAGGGGGGCCAGATACGCAGTATTTT.